This passage covers 30 T cell receptor beta chains from one sample sequenced in a study of vaccination and CD4 T cells after COVID-19 (dated by TCRdb to 2021 to 2024). Per the publication, the treatment or condition label means: roughly nine-day PBMC culture with coronavirus spike peptide pools or control peptides (ViraFEST assay). CD4+ T cells from unexposed donors were collected before the COVID-19 pandemic (2011-2018). These receptors are not linked to any known antigen. Library preparation was by PCR. Instrument on record: Illumina iSeq 100. At the Johns Hopkins FTIC core, DNA from the cultured CD4+ T cells underwent TCR sequencing with the Oncomine TCR Beta short-read assay. In-frame beta chains were kept once TCRdb had trimmed the public reads at Q25 with fastp and called clones with MiXCR. Entries that share a CDR3 protein sequence are merged under the most common genes and DNA. The sample yields 7,500 to 10,000 distinct CDR3 sequences; 45% to 55% were counted once. Of the sample, about a tenth falls within the top ten clones.

Material for sequencing was CD4+ T cells from blood, cultured in vitro. The receptors stem from a human donor in good health.

The chain combines TRBV19 with TRBJ1-1; D ambiguous. Germline assignment: CDR1 LNHDA and CDR2 SQIVND (reference sequence). CDR3 size: 13 residues. V lost 10 bases and J lost 5, with 17 bases in between. CDR3 protein: CAIDKGGGTEAFF. The DNA of the CDR3 is TGTGCCATTGATAAGGGTGGTGGGACTGAAGCTTTCTTT.

This clonotype was seen a handful of times. V gene TRBV4-3 combines with J gene TRBJ1-6; TRBD1 agrees at 7 bases. V was clipped by 0 bases and J by 0 bases; unmatched bases: 5. CDR3 length: 18 residues. The germline V gene has CDR1 LGHNA and CDR2 YSLEER. CDR3 protein: CASSQDVQGHSYNSPLHF. CDR3 coding DNA: TGCGCCAGCAGCCAAGACGTACAGGGGCACTCCTATAATTCACCCCTCCACTTT.

The rearrangement links TRBV7-8 to TRBJ2-7, with 7 bases identical to TRBD1. This CDR3 contains 15 residues. The germline gives CDR1 SGHVS, CDR2 FQNEAQ. Losses at the gene ends were 5 bases for V and 0 bases for J; bases not matched to a gene: 7. DNA for the CDR3: TGTGCCAGCAGCCAAAAGACAGGGAGCTCCTACGAGCAGTACTTC. Amino acid sequence: CASSQKTGSSYEQYF. The full variable domain, with the rest looked up from reference TRBV7-8 and TRBJ2-7, is GAGVSQSPRYKVAKRGQDVALRCDPISGHVSLFWYQQALGQGPEFLTYFQNEAQLDKSGLPSDRFFAERPEGSVSTLKIQRTQQEDSAVYLCASSQKTGSSYEQYFGPGTRLTVT.

This clonotype was detected only a few times. The J gene is TRBJ1-5, the V gene TRBV12-3 or TRBV12-4; D not resolved. The CDR3 loop spans 12 amino acids. V lost 6 bases and J 8 bases, leaving 11 bases between the germline ends. The CDR3 loop reads CASSGNKEPQHF. CDR3 DNA: TGTGCCAGCAGCGGAAATAAGGAGCCCCAGCATTTT.

The V gene is TRBV27, the J gene TRBJ2-7; 11 nucleotides align to TRBD2. In germline, CDR1 is MNHEY, CDR2 SMNVEV (reference sequence). With 5 bases clipped from V and 4 bases from J, the junction kept 7 bases outside the gene matches. The CDR3 extends over 15 amino acids. In DNA, the CDR3 is TGTGCCAGCAGTAGGGTTGCTAGCGGGAGGTACGAGCAGTACTTC. Residues: CASSRVASGRYEQYF.

This sequence joins TRBV6-2 or TRBV6-3 and TRBJ1-2, with D tentatively TRBD1 (5 bases). The CDR3 runs 15 residues. Germline V gives CDR1 MNHEY, CDR2 SVGEGT. V was shortened by 2 bases and J by 7 bases, with 17 bases between the two germline ends. DNA of the CDR3: TGTGCCAGCAGTTACCTCCCGGGGGGGTTCTCTGGCTACACCTTC. Its protein is CASSYLPGGFSGYTF.

This clonotype was observed a handful of times. The chain combines TRBV20-1 with TRBJ2-7; D not resolved. V was cut by 3 bases and J by 3 bases, with 9 bases left in between. The CDR3 covers 12 residues. Germline lookup yields CDR1 DFQATT and CDR2 SNEGSKA (reference sequence). The DNA for the CDR3 is TGCAGTGCTAGGGGCCAGAACTACGAGCAGTACTTC. Translation: CSARGQNYEQYF.

The chain employs TRBV12-3 or TRBV12-4 and TRBJ1-1; no definite D call. The length of the CDR3 is 12 residues. Trimming pared 7 bases from V and 6 bases from J, leaving 12 bases between. Written as DNA, the CDR3 is TGTGCCAGCACCAGGAGGGTATCTGAAGCTTTCTTT. As protein: CASTRRVSEAFF.

The chain employs TRBV20-1 and TRBJ2-7; 8 bases are shared with TRBD2. Trimming cost V 1 base and J 7 bases; bases outside gene matches: 15. CDR3 length: 16 residues. In germline, CDR1 is DFQATT, CDR2 SNEGSKA (reference sequence). The CDR3 DNA is TGCAGTGCTAGAGCCCCGTTCGTTGCGGGGGGTTCGGAGCAGTACTTC. It codes for CSARAPFVAGGSEQYF.

The gene calls are TRBV7-2 and TRBJ2-1; TRBD1 matches 7 bases. The J call may be wrong; the DNA end is better matched by TRBJ2-7. The CDR3 loop spans 14 amino acids. The germline V gene encodes CDR1 SGHTA and CDR2 FQGNSA. CDR3 in amino acids: CASRSRGTSYEQYF. Written as DNA, the CDR3 is TGTGCCAGCAGATCCAGGGGGACCTCCTACGAGCAGTACTTC.

The rearrangement links TRBV19 to TRBJ1-2; D gene unclear. CDR1 and CDR2 (germline): LNHDA, SQIVND (reference sequence). The CDR3 totals 15 residues. V lost 5 bases to trimming and J lost 3 bases, with 16 bases between them. The CDR3 bases are TGTGCCAGTAGTCCGCCCTTCGGGGATTACTATGGCTACACCTTC. Translated: CASSPPFGDYYGYTF.

This clonotype was recorded a few times. J is TRBJ2-2 and V is TRBV19, with 7 bases identical to TRBD1. This CDR3 has 17 residues. J was trimmed by 1 base and V by 7 bases; bases with no gene match: 12. Germline V gives CDR1 LNHDA, CDR2 SQIVND (reference sequence). This CDR3 is CASTPMSRTGNTGELFF. The CDR3 DNA reads TGTGCCAGTACCCCTATGTCCAGGACAGGGAACACCGGGGAGCTGTTTTTT.

This sequence joins TRBV24-1 and TRBJ1-2; D possibly corresponds to TRBD1 (5 bases). The CDR3 spans 14 residues. The ends were cut back, 4 bases at V and 2 bases at J, with 10 bases in the middle. Germline V gene data show CDR1 as KGHDR and CDR2 as SFDVKD. The CDR3 reads CATSEARVNYGYTF. The CDR3 nucleotides are TGTGCCACCAGTGAGGCCAGGGTGAACTATGGCTACACCTTC.

This chain links TRBV6-2 or TRBV6-3 with TRBJ1-1, with a weak D call TRBD1 (6 bases). The CDR3 runs 16 residues. Trimming pared 6 bases from V and 0 bases from J, leaving 17 bases between. Germline V gives CDR1 MNHEY, CDR2 SVGEGT. CDR3 coding DNA: TGTGCCAGCAGCCGAGCCTCGACAGGAATGAACACTGAAGCTTTCTTT. As protein: CASSRASTGMNTEAFF.

The chain joins TRBV20-1 to TRBJ1-6; 9 nucleotides line up with TRBD1. The V gene's germline CDR1 is DFQATT and CDR2 SNEGSKA (reference sequence). The CDR3 loop spans 13 amino acids. V shed 5 bases and J 10 bases; nucleotides not matched to a gene: 6. CDR3 residues: CSARDRAGSPLHF. The CDR3 coding sequence is TGCAGTGCTCGGGACAGGGCAGGGTCACCCCTCCACTTT.

A few counts support this clonotype. The genes are TRBV5-1 and TRBJ1-1; TRBD1 is a possible D gene (6 bases). This CDR3 has 14 amino acids. V was shortened by 1 base and J by 0 bases, with 7 bases between the two germline ends. The germline CDR1 and CDR2 sequences are SGHRS and YFSETQ. CDR3 sequence reads: CASSLQGMNTEAFF. The CDR3 bases are TGCGCCAGCAGCTTGCAGGGGATGAACACTGAAGCTTTCTTT.

This chain links TRBV2 with TRBJ2-7; D is uncertain. There are 12 residues in the CDR3. In germline, CDR1 is SNHLY, CDR2 FYNNEI. V was clipped by 5 bases and J by 5 bases, with 10 bases between them. DNA for the CDR3: TGTGCCAGCAGTCTGACGGCACACGAGCAGTACTTC. Translated: CASSLTAHEQYF.

This clonotype was picked up a small number of times. At one of its ends the junction is not consistent with the germline gene, which may arise from a read error. The rearrangement uses TRBV20-1 and TRBJ1-2; D not resolved. Germline lookup yields CDR1 DFQATT and CDR2 SNEGSKA (reference sequence). The CDR3 runs 14 residues. The chain's CDR3 is CSAREVAKFYGYTF. In nucleotides, the CDR3 is TGCAGTGCCAGAGAGGTGGCGAAGTTTTATGGCTACACCTTC.

In this sample, this clonotype turned up a few times. The rearrangement uses TRBV10-3 and TRBJ1-1; no definite D call. Trimming left V 7 bases short and J 1 base short, with 13 bases between. The CDR3 extends over 14 amino acids. From germline, CDR1 is ENHRY and CDR2 SYGVKD. CDR3: CAIKAHTENTEAFF. DNA of the CDR3: TGTGCCATCAAGGCCCATACAGAGAACACTGAAGCTTTCTTT.

The J gene is TRBJ1-5, the V gene TRBV19; D unclear. V was trimmed by 3 bases and J by 4 bases, leaving 7 bases between them. Germline V gene sequence: CDR1 LNHDA, CDR2 SQIVND (reference sequence). This CDR3 is built from 13 residues. The CDR3 is CASSISQNQPQHF. DNA for the CDR3: TGTGCCAGTAGTATTTCCCAGAATCAGCCCCAGCATTTT.

This clonotype was counted a few times. The genes are TRBV20-1 and TRBJ2-1; 9 bases map to TRBD2. The CDR3 is 16 residues long. Losses at the gene ends were 2 bases for V and 0 bases for J; bases not matched to a gene: 5. Germline V gives CDR1 DFQATT, CDR2 SNEGSKA (reference sequence). CDR3 coding DNA: TGCAGTGCTAGACCAAGCGGGGGGAACTCCTACAATGAGCAGTTCTTC. Encoded protein: CSARPSGGNSYNEQFF.

This chain links TRBV28 with TRBJ2-5; TRBD1 agrees at 8 bases. There are 15 residues in the CDR3. After removal of 3 bases from V and 5 bases from J, the junction contained 8 bases not matched to a gene. Germline V lookup: CDR1 MDHEN, CDR2 SYDVKM. The CDR3 loop is CASSLSGGALETQYF. The CDR3 DNA sequence: TGTGCCAGCAGTTTGTCAGGGGGCGCTTTGGAGACCCAGTACTTC.

The CDR3 region has the DNA TGTGCCAGCAGGGCCGGGGGCTTTGGAAACACCATATATTTT. This codes for CASRAGGFGNTIYF. The chain links TRBV12-3 or TRBV12-4 to TRBJ1-3, with D tentatively TRBD1 (6 bases). The V end was cut by 6 bases, the J end by 3 bases, with 12 bases between. The CDR3 sequence is 14 residues long.

J is TRBJ2-2 and V is TRBV7-8, with D perhaps assigned TRBD1 or TRBD2 (6 bases each). The ends were cut back, 1 base at V and 5 bases at J, with 14 bases in the middle. Germline CDR1 is SGHVS and CDR2 is FQNEAQ. There are 16 residues in the CDR3. The CDR3 here is CASSLVGGLRTGELFF. For the CDR3, the DNA is TGTGCCAGCAGCTTAGTTGGGGGGCTCAGGACCGGGGAGCTGTTTTTT.

The chain employs TRBV5-1 and TRBJ1-5; D perhaps matches TRBD1 (5 bases). There are 15 residues in the CDR3. Germline V CDR1 and CDR2: SGHRS, YFSETQ. Trimming stripped 0 bases from V and 2 bases from J, with 9 bases between. The CDR3 DNA reads TGCGCCAGCAGCTTGGATGCGGGGGGCAATCAGCCCCAGCATTTT. This codes for CASSLDAGGNQPQHF.

This clonotype appeared a few times. The chain recombines TRBV7-9 with TRBJ1-3; TRBD1 matches at 8 bases. The CDR3 runs 14 residues. Germline lookup yields CDR1 SEHNR and CDR2 FQNEAQ (reference sequence). Trimming cost V 3 bases and J 8 bases; bases outside gene matches: 6. The CDR3 loop reads CASSFQGARDTIYF. The DNA of the CDR3 is TGTGCCAGCAGCTTCCAGGGGGCGCGTGACACCATATATTTT.

The chain joins TRBV7-2 to TRBJ2-5, with no clear D. V lost 0 bases to trimming and J lost 5 bases, with 7 bases between them. Germline V CDR1 and CDR2: SGHTA, FQGNSA. The CDR3 covers 13 residues. The CDR3 reads CASSLARVETQYF. Here the CDR3 DNA reads TGTGCCAGCAGCTTAGCAAGGGTCGAGACCCAGTACTTC.

The gene calls are TRBV20-1 and TRBJ2-3; tentatively, D is TRBD2 (7 bases). V was shortened by 6 bases and J by 0 bases, with 16 bases between the two germline ends. This CDR3 is 15 amino acids long. Per germline, CDR1 DFQATT and CDR2 SNEGSKA (reference sequence). CDR3 sequence reads: CSAAGRGLSTDTQYF. For the CDR3, the DNA is TGCAGTGCCGCCGGGCGGGGGCTTAGCACAGATACGCAGTATTTT.

The CDR3 DNA is TGCGCCAGCAGCTTGGACGGGACTATCACAGATACGCAGTATTTT. Its translation is CASSLDGTITDTQYF. This chain uses TRBV5-1 with TRBJ2-3; 7 nucleotides align to TRBD2. After removal of 0 bases from V and 2 bases from J, the junction contained 3 bases not matched to a gene. Germline V gene sequence: CDR1 SGHRS, CDR2 YFSETQ. The CDR3 is 15 amino acids.

The CDR3 DNA follows: TGTGCCAGCAGTTACCCGGGGTCCGAGAGGACCCAGTACTTC. Its translation: CASSYPGSERTQYF. V usage is TRBV6-5 and J usage is TRBJ2-5, with D possibly matching TRBD2 (5 bases). Trimming pared 2 bases from V and 7 bases from J, leaving 14 bases between. The CDR3 is made up of 14 amino acids. CDR1 is MNHEY, CDR2 SVGAGI, per germline.